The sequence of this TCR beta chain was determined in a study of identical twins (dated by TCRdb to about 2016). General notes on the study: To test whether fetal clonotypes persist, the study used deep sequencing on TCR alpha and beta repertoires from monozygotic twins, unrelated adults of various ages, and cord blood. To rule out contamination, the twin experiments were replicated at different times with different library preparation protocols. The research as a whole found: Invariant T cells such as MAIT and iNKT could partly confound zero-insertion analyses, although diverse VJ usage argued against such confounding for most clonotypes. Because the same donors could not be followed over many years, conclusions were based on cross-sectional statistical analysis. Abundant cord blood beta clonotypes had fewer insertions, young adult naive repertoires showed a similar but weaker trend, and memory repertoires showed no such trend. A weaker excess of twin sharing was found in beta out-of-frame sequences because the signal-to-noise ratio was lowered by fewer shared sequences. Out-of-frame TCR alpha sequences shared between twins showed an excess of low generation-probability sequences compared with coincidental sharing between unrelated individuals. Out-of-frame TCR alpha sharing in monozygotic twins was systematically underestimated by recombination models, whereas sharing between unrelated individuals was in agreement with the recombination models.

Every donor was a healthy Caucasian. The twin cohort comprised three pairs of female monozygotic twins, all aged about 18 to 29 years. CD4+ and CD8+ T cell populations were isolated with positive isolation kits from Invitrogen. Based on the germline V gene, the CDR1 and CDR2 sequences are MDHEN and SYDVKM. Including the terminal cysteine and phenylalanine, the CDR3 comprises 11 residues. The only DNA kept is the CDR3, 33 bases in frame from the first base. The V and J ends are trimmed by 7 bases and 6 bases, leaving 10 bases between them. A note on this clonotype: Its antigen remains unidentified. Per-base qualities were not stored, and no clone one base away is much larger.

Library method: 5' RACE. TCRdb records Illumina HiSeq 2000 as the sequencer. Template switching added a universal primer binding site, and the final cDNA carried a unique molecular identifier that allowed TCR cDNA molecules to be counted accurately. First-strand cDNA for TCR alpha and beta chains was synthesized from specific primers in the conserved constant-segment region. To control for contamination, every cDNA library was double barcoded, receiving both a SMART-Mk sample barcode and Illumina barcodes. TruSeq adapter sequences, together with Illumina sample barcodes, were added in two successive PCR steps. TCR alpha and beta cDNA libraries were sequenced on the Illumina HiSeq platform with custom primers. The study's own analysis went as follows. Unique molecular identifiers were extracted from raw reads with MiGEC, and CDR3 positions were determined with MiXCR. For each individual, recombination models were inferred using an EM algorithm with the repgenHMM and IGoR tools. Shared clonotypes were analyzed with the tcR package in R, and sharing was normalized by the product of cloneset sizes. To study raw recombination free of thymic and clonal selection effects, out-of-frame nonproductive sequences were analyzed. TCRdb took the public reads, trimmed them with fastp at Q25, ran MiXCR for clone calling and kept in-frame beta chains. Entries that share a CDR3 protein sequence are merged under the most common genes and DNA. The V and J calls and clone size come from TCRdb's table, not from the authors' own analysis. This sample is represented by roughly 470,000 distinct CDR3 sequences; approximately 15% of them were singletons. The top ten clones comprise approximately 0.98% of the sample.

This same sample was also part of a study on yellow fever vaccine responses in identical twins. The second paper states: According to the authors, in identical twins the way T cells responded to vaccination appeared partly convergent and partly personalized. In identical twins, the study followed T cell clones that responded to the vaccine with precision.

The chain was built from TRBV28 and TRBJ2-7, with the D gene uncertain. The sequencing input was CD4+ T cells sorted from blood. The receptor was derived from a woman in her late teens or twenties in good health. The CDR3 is CASTTLGEQYF. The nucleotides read TGTGCCAGCACCACCCTGGGCGAGCAGTACTTC.